The T cell receptor (beta chain) under discussion was sequenced for a study of T cells in Graves' hyperthyroidism and ophthalmopathy. Study-wide results and caveats: Ophthalmopathy onset followed model prediction by a median about seven months.

An absence of ophthalmopathy progression within 18 months meant stable Graves' hyperthyroidism. What was amplified from RNA transcripts were TCR beta CDR3 regions. HTBI primers were used for first-round RT-PCR of the TCR CDR3. TCRdb used MiXCR to reprocess the multiplex PCR reads, holding one entry per CDR3 protein. The sample lists 800,000 or so distinct CDR3 sequences; more than 30% were seen once. V lost 2 bases to trimming and J lost 0 bases; unmatched junction nucleotides: 3. The CDR3 consists of 16 residues. Germline CDR1 SEHNR, CDR2 FQNEAQ (reference sequence). This clonotype is a singleton in its sample. Its antigen remains unknown.

The clonotype originates from a man aged 18 to 30 with Graves' hyperthyroidism. The sample consisted of blood. J is TRBJ2-5 and V is TRBV7-9; TRBD2 matches 10 bases. The CDR3 here is CASSLQLAGYQETQYF. CDR3 in DNA: TGTGCCAGCAGCTTACAACTAGCGGGGTACCAAGAGACCCAGTACTTC.